This T cell receptor (beta chain) was profiled in a study of blood T cell repertoires in COVID-19. Study in general: Collection of acute and convalescent COVID-19 samples took place in the United States, Italy and Spain. Sample material is recorded as cDNA or gDNA derived from T cells, B-cell-depleted T cells, or PBMCs.

Original data processing: Counts of nucleated cells, estimated from reference gene primer amplification, were obtained. Assay used: immunoSEQ multiplex PCR; TCRdb lists only in-frame clones, some missing. V, J and clone size are those of that table, while D and trimming were read from the DNA. This table holds fewer than 400,000 clones, approximately 82% found once. The germline V gene encodes CDR1 GTSNPN and CDR2 SVGIG (reference sequence). The CDR3 totals 14 residues. V lost 5 bases to trimming and J lost 0 bases; unmatched junction nucleotides: 5. The J gene is TRBJ1-1, the V gene TRBV30, with 8 bases matching TRBD1. Sequencing was done on a sample of peripheral blood. This TCR was recovered from a man aged 25-40 years with active or convalescent COVID-19. CDR3 loop: CAWEHRGMNTEAFF. The CDR3 region has the DNA TGTGCCTGGGAACACAGGGGGATGAACACTGAAGCTTTCTTT.